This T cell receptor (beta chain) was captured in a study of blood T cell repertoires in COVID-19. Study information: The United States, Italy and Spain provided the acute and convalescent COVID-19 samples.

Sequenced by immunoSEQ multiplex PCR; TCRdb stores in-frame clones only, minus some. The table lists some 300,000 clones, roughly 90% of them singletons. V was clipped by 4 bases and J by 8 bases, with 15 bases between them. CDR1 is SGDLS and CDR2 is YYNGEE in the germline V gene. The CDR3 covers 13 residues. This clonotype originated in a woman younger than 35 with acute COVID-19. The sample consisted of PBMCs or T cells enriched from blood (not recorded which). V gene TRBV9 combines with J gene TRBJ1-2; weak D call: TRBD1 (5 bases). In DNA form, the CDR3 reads TGTGCCAGCAGCTCTCGTCCCAGGGTCGGCTACACCTTC. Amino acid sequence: CASSSRPRVGYTF.